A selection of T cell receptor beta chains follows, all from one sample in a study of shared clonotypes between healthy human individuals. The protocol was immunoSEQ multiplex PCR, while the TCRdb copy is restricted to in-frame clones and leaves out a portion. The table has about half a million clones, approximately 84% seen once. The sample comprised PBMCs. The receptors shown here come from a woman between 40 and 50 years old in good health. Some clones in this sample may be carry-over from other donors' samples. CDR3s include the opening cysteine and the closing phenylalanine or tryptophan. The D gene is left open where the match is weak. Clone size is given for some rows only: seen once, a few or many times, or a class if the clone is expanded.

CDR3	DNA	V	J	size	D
CASQDGTHYNEQFF	TGTGCCAGTCAGGACGGAACCCATTACAATGAGCAGTTCTTC	TRBV5-4	TRBJ2-1	-	-
CASSIDWGYQPQHF	TGTGCCAGTAGTATAGACTGGGGCTATCAGCCCCAGCATTTT	TRBV19	TRBJ1-5	-	-
CASSFGQDPYGYTF	TGTGCCAGCAGCTTTGGACAGGACCCCTATGGCTACACCTTC	TRBV5-4	TRBJ1-2	-	TRBD1
CASSATGSGANVLTF	TGTGCCAGCAGCGCTACAGGTAGTGGGGCCAACGTCCTGACTTTC	TRBV9	TRBJ2-6	-	-
CASCGQGIEKLFF	TGTGCCAGCTGTGGACAGGGGATTGAAAAACTGTTTTTT	TRBV18	TRBJ1-4	-	TRBD1
CASSYPSGSYTYEQYF	TGCGCCAGCAGCTACCCCTCCGGGTCCTACACCTACGAGCAGTACTTC	TRBV5-1	TRBJ2-7	-	-
CATSRVVSRNTGELFF	TGTGCCACCAGCAGAGTGGTGTCCCGGAACACCGGGGAGCTGTTTTTT	TRBV15	TRBJ2-2	-	-
CASSLSRGANYGYTF	TGTGCCAGCAGTTTATCCAGGGGGGCGAACTATGGCTACACCTTC	TRBV27	TRBJ1-2	-	TRBD1
CASSPSSGRSGVETQYF	TGTGCCAGCAGCCCTAGTAGCGGGAGGTCGGGGGTGGAGACCCAGTACTTC	TRBV11-2	TRBJ2-5	-	TRBD2
CASSGPEGGFLDTQYF	TGTGCCAGCAGCGGCCCCGAGGGGGGCTTTCTAGATACGCAGTATTTT	TRBV9	TRBJ2-3	once	-
CASSQEIIGDYYNEQFF	TGTGCCAGCAGCCAAGAAATCATTGGGGACTACTACAATGAGCAGTTCTTC	TRBV4-2	TRBJ2-1	-	TRBD2
CASSVLGQNLETQYF	TGTGCCAGCAGCGTACTGGGGCAGAATTTGGAGACCCAGTACTTC	TRBV9	TRBJ2-5	-	-
CASSPKRNYGYTF	TGTGCCAGCTCCCCGAAGAGGAACTATGGCTACACCTTC	TRBV28	TRBJ1-2	-	-
CASSFSPVWQGSDTQYF	TGTGCCAGCAGCTTTTCCCCCGTGTGGCAGGGGTCAGATACGCAGTATTTT	TRBV5-5	TRBJ2-3	-	-
CAWGASVGGYTF	TGTGCCTGGGGCGCATCGGTCGGTGGCTACACCTTC	TRBV30	TRBJ1-2	-	-
CASSLVVGQGFQETQYF	TGTGCCAGCAGCCTTGTAGTCGGACAGGGGTTCCAAGAGACCCAGTACTTC	TRBV28	TRBJ2-5	-	TRBD1
CASSEYGKETQYF	TGTGCCAGCAGTGAATATGGGAAAGAGACCCAGTACTTC	TRBV25-1	TRBJ2-5	-	-
CASSLMGPTYNEQFF	TGTGCCAGCAGCTTAATGGGACCCACCTACAATGAGCAGTTCTTC	TRBV7-9	TRBJ2-1	-	-
CASSLSFPGPSYEQYF	TGTGCCAGCAGCCTCAGTTTCCCCGGACCCTCCTACGAGCAGTACTTC	TRBV4-2	TRBJ2-7	many	-
CASSPGAPSGNTIYF	TGTGCCAGCAGCCCGGGGGCACCCTCTGGAAACACCATATATTTT	TRBV7-2	TRBJ1-3	-	-
CASSVGQMGTSTDTQYF	TGTGCCAGCAGCGTAGGTCAAATGGGCACTAGCACAGATACGCAGTATTTT	TRBV9	TRBJ2-3	-	-
CASSPPLAGGRREQYF	TGCGCCAGCAGCCCACCACTAGCGGGAGGGCGTAGGGAGCAGTACTTC	TRBV4-1	TRBJ2-7	-	TRBD2
CASSVDRGDEQFF	TGTGCCAGTAGTGTGGACAGGGGGGATGAGCAGTTCTTC	TRBV19	TRBJ2-1	-	TRBD1
CASSPIGGRDLPEYF	TGTGCCAGCAGCCCGATTGGCGGGAGGGACCTGCCAGAGTACTTC	TRBV11-2	TRBJ2-4	-	TRBD2
CASSFTPGDGYTF	TGTGCCAGCAGCTTTACCCCGGGGGATGGCTACACCTTC	TRBV7-2	TRBJ1-2	once	-
CASSRGENTEAFF	TGTGCCAGCAGCCGGGGGGAGAACACTGAAGCTTTCTTT	TRBV11-2	TRBJ1-1	-	-
CASSLLRRGGRETQYF	TGTGCCAGCAGCTTACTCCGCCGGGGGGGTAGAGAGACCCAGTACTTC	TRBV7-8	TRBJ2-5	-	TRBD2
CASTYTIVDSRNTEAFF	TGTGCCAGCACCTACACCATCGTAGACAGTCGGAACACTGAAGCTTTCTTT	TRBV7-2	TRBJ1-1	-	-
CSAGGGRSSSNQPQHF	TGCAGCGCCGGTGGGGGCAGGAGTTCCAGCAATCAGCCCCAGCATTTT	TRBV29-1	TRBJ1-5	many	-
CASTEEGDLGGYTF	TGTGCCAGCACCGAAGAGGGGGATTTAGGGGGCTACACCTTC	TRBV2	TRBJ1-2	-	-
CASSAQGLAKNIQYF	TGTGCCAGCAGTGCACAGGGCTTAGCCAAAAACATTCAGTACTTC	TRBV6-6	TRBJ2-4	many	-
CATGLAGGKDTQYF	TGTGCCACGGGACTAGCGGGAGGGAAGGATACGCAGTATTTT	TRBV6-5	TRBJ2-3	-	TRBD2
CASSPAGGPSYEQYF	TGTGCCAGCTCACCAGCGGGAGGGCCGTCCTACGAGCAGTACTTC	TRBV18	TRBJ2-7	-	TRBD2
CASSLLAGITSTDTQYF	TGTGCCAGCAGCTTACTAGCGGGCATTACTAGCACAGATACGCAGTATTTT	TRBV7-9	TRBJ2-3	-	TRBD2
CSVDGSVNEQFF	TGCAGCGTTGATGGAAGTGTTAATGAGCAGTTCTTC	TRBV29-1	TRBJ2-1	-	-
CASSIDTGSGETQYF	TGTGCCAGTAGTATAGACACAGGTTCGGGGGAGACCCAGTACTTC	TRBV19	TRBJ2-5	-	-
CASATRGGVNEQFF	TGTGCCAGTGCGACCCGAGGGGGGGTTAATGAGCAGTTCTTC	TRBV19	TRBJ2-1	-	-
CAISEGHSNEKLFF	TGTGCCATCAGTGAGGGACACAGCAATGAAAAACTGTTTTTT	TRBV10-3	TRBJ1-4	-	-
CASFPRAGKDSPLHF	TGTGCCAGCTTCCCCAGGGCAGGGAAAGATTCACCCCTCCACTTT	TRBV2	TRBJ1-6	-	-
CSVEDPGEQYF	TGCAGCGTTGAAGACCCAGGGGAACAGTACTTC	TRBV29-1	TRBJ2-5	-	-
CASRSRGQGGNIQYF	TGTGCCAGCAGATCGCGCGGACAGGGAGGAAACATTCAGTACTTC	TRBV7-3	TRBJ2-4	-	TRBD1
CASSEGPGLNNEQFF	TGTGCCAGCAGCGAGGGACCGGGACTCAACAATGAGCAGTTCTTC	TRBV9	TRBJ2-1	-	-
CASSSTNTEAFF	TGTGCCAGCAGCTCGACAAACACTGAAGCTTTCTTT	TRBV5-6	TRBJ1-1	-	-
CASSFPLGLAGGSGTDTQYF	TGTGCCAGCAGTTTCCCCTTAGGACTAGCGGGAGGTAGTGGGACAGATACGCAGTATTTT	TRBV28	TRBJ2-3	few	TRBD2
CASSSNLAGGPTDTQYF	TGTGCCAGCAGCTCAAACCTAGCGGGAGGGCCCACAGATACGCAGTATTTT	TRBV7-2	TRBJ2-3	-	TRBD2
CASSSGSGGYNEQFF	TGCGCCAGCAGCTCCGGGAGCGGGGGTTACAATGAGCAGTTCTTC	TRBV5-1	TRBJ2-1	-	TRBD2
CASSEWVYSSYGYTF	TGCGCCAGCAGTGAGTGGGTCTATTCATCGTATGGCTACACCTTC	TRBV10-2	TRBJ1-2	-	-
CASSRAGANVLTF	TGTGCCAGCAGTCGCGCTGGGGCCAACGTCCTGACTTTC	TRBV6-5	TRBJ2-6	-	-
CASNSPERLYNEQFF	TGCGCCAGCAATTCTCCGGAGCGGCTCTACAATGAGCAGTTCTTC	TRBV5-1	TRBJ2-1	-	-
CARCRSYEQYF	TGTGCCAGATGTCGCAGCTACGAGCAGTACTTC	TRBV27	TRBJ2-7	few	-
CASRPGQGAYEQYF	TGCGCCAGCAGACCCGGACAGGGGGCCTACGAGCAGTACTTC	TRBV4-1	TRBJ2-7	-	TRBD1
CSARKAYEQYF	TGCAGTGCTAGAAAGGCCTACGAGCAGTACTTC	TRBV20-1	TRBJ2-7	-	-